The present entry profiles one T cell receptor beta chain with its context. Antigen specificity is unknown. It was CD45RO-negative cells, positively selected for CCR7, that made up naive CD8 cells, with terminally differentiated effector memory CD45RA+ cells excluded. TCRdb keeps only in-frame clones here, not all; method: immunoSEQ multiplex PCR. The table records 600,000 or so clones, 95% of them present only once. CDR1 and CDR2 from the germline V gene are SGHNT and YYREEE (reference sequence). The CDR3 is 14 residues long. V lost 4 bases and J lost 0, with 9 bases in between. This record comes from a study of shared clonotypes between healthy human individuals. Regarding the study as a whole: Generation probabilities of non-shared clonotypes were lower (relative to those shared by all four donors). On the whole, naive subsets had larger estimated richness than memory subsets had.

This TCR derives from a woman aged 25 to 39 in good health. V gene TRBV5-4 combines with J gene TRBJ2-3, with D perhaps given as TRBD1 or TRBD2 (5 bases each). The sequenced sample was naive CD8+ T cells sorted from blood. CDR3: CASSGTYSTDTQYF. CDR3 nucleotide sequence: TGTGCCAGCAGCGGGACGTATAGCACAGATACGCAGTATTTT.